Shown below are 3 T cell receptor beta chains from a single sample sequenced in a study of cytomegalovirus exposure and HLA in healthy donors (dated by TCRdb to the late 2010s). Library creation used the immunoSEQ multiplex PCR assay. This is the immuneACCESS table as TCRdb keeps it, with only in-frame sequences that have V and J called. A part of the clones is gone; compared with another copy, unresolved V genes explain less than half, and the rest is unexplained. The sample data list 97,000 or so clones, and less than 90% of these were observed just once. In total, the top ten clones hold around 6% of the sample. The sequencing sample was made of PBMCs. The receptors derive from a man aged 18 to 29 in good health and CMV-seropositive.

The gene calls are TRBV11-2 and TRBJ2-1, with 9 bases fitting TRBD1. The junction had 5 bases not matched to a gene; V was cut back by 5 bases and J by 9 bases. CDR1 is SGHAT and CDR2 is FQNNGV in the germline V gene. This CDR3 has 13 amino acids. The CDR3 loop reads CASSARQGGEQFF. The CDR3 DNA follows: TGTGCCAGCAGCGCCCGACAGGGGGGTGAGCAGTTCTTC.

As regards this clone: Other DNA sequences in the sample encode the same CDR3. The CDR3: CASSPWTGEGNQPQHF. DNA of the CDR3: TGTGCCAGCAGTCCATGGACAGGGGAGGGCAATCAGCCCCAGCATTTT. This chain joins TRBV7-6 and TRBJ1-5, with 9 bases that match TRBD1. The germline CDR1 and CDR2 sequences are SGHVS and FNYEAQ. Germline trimming cut 6 bases from V and 2 bases from J; bases unmatched to any gene: 8. This CDR3 region has 16 residues.

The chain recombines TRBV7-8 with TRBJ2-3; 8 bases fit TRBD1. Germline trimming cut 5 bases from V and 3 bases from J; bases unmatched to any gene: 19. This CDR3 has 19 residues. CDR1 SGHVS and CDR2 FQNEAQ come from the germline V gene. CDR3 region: CASSLRTDFTRQGTDTQYF. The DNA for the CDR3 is TGTGCCAGCAGCCTCCGGACAGACTTTACCCGACAGGGGACAGATACGCAGTATTTT.